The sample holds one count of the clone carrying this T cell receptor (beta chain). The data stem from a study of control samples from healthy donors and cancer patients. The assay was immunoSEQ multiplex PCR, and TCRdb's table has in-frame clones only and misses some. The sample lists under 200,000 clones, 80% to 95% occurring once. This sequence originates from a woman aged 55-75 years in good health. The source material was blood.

This chain's CDR3 is CASSWHGQGQPAFF. CDR3 DNA sequence: TGTGCCAGCAGCTGGCATGGACAGGGACAACCGGCTTTCTTT. V gene TRBV7-8 combines with J gene TRBJ1-1; 8 bases match TRBD1. Germline CDR1 reads SGHVS; CDR2 reads FQNEAQ. J gave up 11 bases and V 4 bases, and 12 bases lay outside the gene matches. There are 14 residues in the CDR3.